This TCR beta chain was sequenced during a study of OX40 agonist ivuxolimab in advanced cancers. Autoimmune disease history or systemic immunosuppression disqualified patients. The germline gives CDR1 SEHNR, CDR2 FQNEAQ (reference sequence). V dropped 0 bases and J dropped 1; count of bases not matched to a gene: 0. The CDR3 has 15 residues. Overall study findings and caveats: At doses 0.1 to 3.0 mg/kg, CD4+ and CD8+ clones expanded.

Assay used: immunoSEQ multiplex PCR; TCRdb lists only in-frame clones, some missing. Of approximately 90,000 clones listed, about 88% were seen once; the top ten hold approximately 0.26%. As concerns this clone: What it binds is not known.

The J gene is TRBJ2-3, the V gene TRBV7-9, with 8 bases identical to TRBD2. Material: CD4+ or CD8+ T cells sorted from blood, obtained in a trial of the OX40 agonist ivuxolimab. This clonotype was obtained from an adult with an advanced solid tumor such as melanoma, head and neck, liver or kidney cancer. The CDR3 loop reads CASSLAAGGTDTQYF. The CDR3 coding sequence is TGTGCCAGCAGCTTAGCAGCGGGAGGCACAGATACGCAGTATTTT.